These 16 T cell receptor beta chains were sequenced from one sample in a study of T-cell reconstitution after alpha-beta-depleted transplantation in children. A TCRbeta library incorporating unique molecular identifiers was prepared. One entry per CDR3 protein results from TCRdb running MiXCR on the PCR reads. The sample contains some 390,000 distinct CDR3 sequences, around 21% of which appear only once. The starting material was PBMCs from the stem cell graft donor, obtained from the stem cell graft. The source of these receptors is a human donor who donated a stem cell graft to a child with acute myeloid leukemia.

The rearrangement links TRBV6-1 to TRBJ1-3, with a tentative D call TRBD1 (6 bases). V was pared by 6 bases and J by 2 bases, with 11 bases between. The CDR3 sequence is 14 residues long. Germline values: CDR1 MNHNS, CDR2 SASEGT. Written as DNA, the CDR3 is TGTGCCAGCAGCCTCGGACAGACTGGAAACACCATATATTTT. It is translated as CASSLGQTGNTIYF.

Only a few counts were recorded for this clonotype. V is TRBV7-9 and J is TRBJ2-1; 9 nucleotides align to TRBD2. V lost 5 bases and J lost 13; bases outside the gene matches: 9. Looked up from germline, CDR1 is SEHNR and CDR2 is FQNEAQ (reference sequence). The CDR3 is 13 amino acids. Here the CDR3 reads CASSPGLARPQFF. In nucleotides, the CDR3 is TGTGCCAGCAGCCCCGGACTAGCGAGACCCCAGTTCTTC. The full variable domain, with the rest looked up from reference TRBV7-9 and TRBJ2-1, is DTGVSQNPRHKITKRGQNVTFRCDPISEHNRLYWYRQTLGQGPEFLTYFQNEAQLEKSRLLSDRFSAERPKGSFSTLEIQRTEQGDSAMYLCASSPGLARPQFFGPGTRLTVL.

This chain connects TRBV25-1 to TRBJ2-1, with 8 bases aligning to TRBD1. The CDR3 loop spans 16 amino acids. J lost 6 bases, V lost 1 base, and 8 bases had no gene match. The germline V gene encodes CDR1 MGHDK and CDR2 SYGVNS. CDR3 sequence reads: CASSESGDRRVNEQFF. The CDR3 DNA reads TGTGCCAGCAGTGAATCCGGGGACAGGAGGGTCAATGAGCAGTTCTTC.

This chain uses TRBV5-1 with TRBJ2-7, with TRBD1 matching 8 bases. CDR1 is SGHRS and CDR2 is YFSETQ in the germline V gene. V lost 4 bases to trimming and J lost 5 bases; unmatched junction nucleotides: 8. CDR3 length: 14 residues. CDR3 sequence: CASSLGTGPHEQYF. CDR3 in DNA: TGCGCCAGCAGCCTCGGGACAGGTCCTCACGAGCAGTACTTC.

The rearrangement links TRBV10-3 to TRBJ2-1; tentatively, D is TRBD2 (6 bases). This CDR3 is 14 amino acids long. V was shortened by 2 bases and J by 10 bases, with 15 bases between the two germline ends. The germline V gene encodes CDR1 ENHRY and CDR2 SYGVKD. CDR3 residues: CAISEGDGTREQFF. The CDR3 nucleotides read TGTGCCATCAGTGAGGGGGATGGGACTCGGGAGCAGTTCTTC.

The chain uses TRBV9 and TRBJ2-3, with 9 bases aligning to TRBD2. V shed 0 bases, J shed 6 bases, and the junction held 11 bases outside the gene matches. There are 17 residues in the CDR3. CDR1 and CDR2 (germline): SGDLS, YYNGEE. The CDR3 sequence: CASSVAHNSGRGDTQYF. The CDR3, as DNA: TGTGCCAGCAGCGTAGCTCACAATAGCGGGAGAGGGGATACGCAGTATTTT. Supplemented by reference TRBV9 and TRBJ2-3, the full variable domain reads DSGVTQTPKHLITATGQRVTLRCSPRSGDLSVYWYQQSLDQGLQFLIQYYNGEERAKGNILERFSAQQFPDLHSELNLSSLELGDSALYFCASSVAHNSGRGDTQYFGPGTRLTVL.

This clonotype was seen a few times. The V call is TRBV12-3 or TRBV12-4, the J call TRBJ1-5; the match to TRBD1 covers 8 bases. The CDR3 sequence is 15 residues long. V lost 6 bases to trimming and J lost 5 bases; unmatched junction nucleotides: 9. The CDR3 loop reads CASSRTTGAHQPQHF. CDR3 DNA sequence: TGTGCCAGCAGCCGTACGACAGGGGCACATCAGCCCCAGCATTTT.

This clonotype was seen only once. The genes are TRBV6-1 and TRBJ2-3; D remains ambiguous. Per germline, CDR1 MNHNS and CDR2 SASEGT. The CDR3 has 14 residues. The V end lost 6 bases, the J end lost 1 base, and 11 bases lay between the germline ends. The CDR3 loop reads CASRRDPGTDTQYF. The CDR3 DNA reads TGTGCCAGCAGAAGAGACCCTGGCACAGATACGCAGTATTTT.

This clonotype occurred a few times. The chain joins TRBV11-3 to TRBJ2-1; D remains ambiguous. CDR1 SGHNT and CDR2 YENEEA come from the germline V gene. This CDR3 spans 15 amino acids. V was shortened by 0 bases and J by 6 bases, with 12 bases between the two germline ends. The CDR3 region has the DNA TGTGCCAGCAGCTTAGATCCGAGTCAGACCAATGAGCAGTTCTTC. This codes for CASSLDPSQTNEQFF. The full variable domain, with the rest looked up from reference TRBV11-3 and TRBJ2-1, is EAGVVQSPRYKIIEKKQPVAFWCNPISGHNTLYWYLQNLGQGPELLIRYENEEAVDDSQLPKDRFSAERLKGVDSTLKIQPAELGDSAVYLCASSLDPSQTNEQFFGPGTRLTVL.

This clonotype has more than one count but fewer than ten. V and J are TRBV4-2 and TRBJ2-1; D is possibly TRBD2 (5 bases). V lost 0 bases, J lost 8 bases, and 11 bases lay in between. Germline CDR1 LGHNA, CDR2 YNFKEQ. This CDR3 is 14 amino acids long. Here the CDR3 reads CASSQDGGSHEQFF. The CDR3, as DNA: TGTGCCAGCAGCCAAGATGGCGGGTCGCATGAGCAGTTCTTC.

The gene calls are TRBV20-1 and TRBJ2-7; a weak D match, TRBD2 (6 bases). V lost 3 bases, J lost 4 bases, and 16 bases lay in between. Germline CDR1 is DFQATT and CDR2 is SNEGSKA (reference sequence). CDR3 length: 14 residues. CDR3 nucleotides: TGCAGTGCTAGTCACCTCGGGACTCGGTACGAGCAGTACTTC. It specifies CSASHLGTRYEQYF.

The gene calls are TRBV12-3 or TRBV12-4 and TRBJ2-1; 9 nucleotides align to TRBD2. The ends lost 6 bases at V and 3 bases at J; junction bases unmatched: 15. The CDR3 has 18 amino acids. CDR3 bases: TGTGCCAGCAGCCTCATAGGGGGGCGGGAGGGCCACTACAATGAGCAGTTCTTC. Protein: CASSLIGGREGHYNEQFF.

This clonotype has a handful of counts. The rearrangement joins TRBV12-3 or TRBV12-4 to TRBJ2-3; D ambiguous. The CDR3 loop spans 13 amino acids. V was pared by 10 bases and J by 0 bases, with 11 bases between. This CDR3 is CATTGASTDTQYF. The CDR3 bases are TGTGCCACTACTGGTGCTAGCACAGATACGCAGTATTTT.

The chain has TRBV24-1 and TRBJ2-1; no firm D call. Trimming shortened V by 5 bases and J by 5 bases, and 3 bases separated the two germline ends. The CDR3 has 11 residues. CDR1 and CDR2 (germline): KGHDR, SFDVKD. The CDR3 DNA is TGTGCCACCAGTGGGGACAATGAGCAGTTCTTC. It is translated as CATSGDNEQFF.

The chain employs TRBV4-1 and TRBJ2-7, with TRBD1 matching over 7 bases. Germline-derived CDR1 and CDR2 are MGHRA and YSYEKL. The ends lost 0 bases at V and 5 bases at J; junction bases unmatched: 7. The CDR3 is made up of 15 amino acids. This CDR3 reads CASSQDNRGSDEQYF. CDR3 DNA sequence: TGCGCCAGCAGCCAAGATAACAGGGGTAGCGACGAGCAGTACTTC.

This clonotype was detected ten times or more. V is TRBV6-2 or TRBV6-3 and J is TRBJ2-3, with TRBD2 identical over 11 bases. V shed 4 bases and J 4 bases; nucleotides not matched to a gene: 4. The CDR3 consists of 15 residues. Germline V gene sequence: CDR1 MNHEY, CDR2 SVGEGT. This CDR3 reads CASSFALAGADTQYF. CDR3 sequence (DNA): TGTGCCAGCAGTTTCGCACTAGCGGGAGCAGATACGCAGTATTTT.